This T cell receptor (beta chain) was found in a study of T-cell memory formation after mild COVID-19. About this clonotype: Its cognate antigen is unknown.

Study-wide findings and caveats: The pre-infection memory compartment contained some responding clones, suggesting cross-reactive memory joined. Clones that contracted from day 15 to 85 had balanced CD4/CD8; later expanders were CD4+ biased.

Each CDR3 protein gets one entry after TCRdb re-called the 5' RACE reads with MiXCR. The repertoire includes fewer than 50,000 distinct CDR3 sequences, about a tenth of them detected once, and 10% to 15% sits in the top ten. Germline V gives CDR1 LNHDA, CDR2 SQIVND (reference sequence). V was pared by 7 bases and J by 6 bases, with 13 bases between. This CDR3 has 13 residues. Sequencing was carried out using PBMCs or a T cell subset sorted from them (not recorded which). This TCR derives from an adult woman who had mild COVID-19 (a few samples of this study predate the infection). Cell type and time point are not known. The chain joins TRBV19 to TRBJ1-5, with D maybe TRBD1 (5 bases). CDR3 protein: CASTQQGLQPQHF. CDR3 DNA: TGTGCCAGTACGCAGCAGGGCCTTCAGCCCCAGCATTTT. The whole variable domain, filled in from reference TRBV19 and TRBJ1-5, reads DGGITQSPKYLFRKEGQNVTLSCEQNLNHDAMYWYRQDPGQGLRLIYYSQIVNDFQKGDIAEGYSVSREKKESFPLTVTSAQKNPTAFYLCASTQQGLQPQHFGDGTRLSIL.